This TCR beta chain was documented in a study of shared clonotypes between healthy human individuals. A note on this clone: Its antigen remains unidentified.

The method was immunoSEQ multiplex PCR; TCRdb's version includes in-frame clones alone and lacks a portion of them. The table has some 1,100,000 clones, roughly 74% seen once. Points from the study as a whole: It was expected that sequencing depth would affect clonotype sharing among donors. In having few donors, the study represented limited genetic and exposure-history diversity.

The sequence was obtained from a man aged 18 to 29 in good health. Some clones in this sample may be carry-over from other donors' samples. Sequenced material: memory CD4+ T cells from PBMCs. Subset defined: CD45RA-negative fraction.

CDR3 in amino acids: CASSLGRASYEQYF. The DNA for the CDR3 is TGTGCCAGCAGCTTGGGACGTGCATCCTACGAGCAGTACTTC. The chain couples TRBV28 to TRBJ2-7; D is perhaps TRBD1 or TRBD2 (5 bases each). This CDR3 comprises 14 residues. The V gene's germline CDR1 is MDHEN and CDR2 SYDVKM. Between the trimmed V and J ends, which lost 6 bases and 1 base, there was a span of 13 bases.